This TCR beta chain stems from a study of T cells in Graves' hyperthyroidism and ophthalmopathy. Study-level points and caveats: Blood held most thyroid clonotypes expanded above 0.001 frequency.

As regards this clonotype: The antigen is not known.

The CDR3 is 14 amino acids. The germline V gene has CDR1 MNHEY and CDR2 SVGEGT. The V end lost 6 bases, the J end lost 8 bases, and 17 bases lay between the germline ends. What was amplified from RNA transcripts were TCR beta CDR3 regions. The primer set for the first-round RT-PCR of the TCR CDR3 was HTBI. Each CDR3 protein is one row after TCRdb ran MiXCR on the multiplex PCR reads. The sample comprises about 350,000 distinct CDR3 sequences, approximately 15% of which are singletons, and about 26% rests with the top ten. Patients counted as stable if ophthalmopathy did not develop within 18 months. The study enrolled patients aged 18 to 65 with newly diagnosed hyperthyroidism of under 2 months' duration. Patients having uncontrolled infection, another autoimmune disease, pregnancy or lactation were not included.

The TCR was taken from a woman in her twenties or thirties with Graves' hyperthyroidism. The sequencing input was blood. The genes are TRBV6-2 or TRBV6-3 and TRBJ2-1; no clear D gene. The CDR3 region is CASRTTRLRDEQFF. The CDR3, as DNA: TGTGCCAGCAGGACAACCCGGCTTAGGGATGAGCAGTTCTTC.